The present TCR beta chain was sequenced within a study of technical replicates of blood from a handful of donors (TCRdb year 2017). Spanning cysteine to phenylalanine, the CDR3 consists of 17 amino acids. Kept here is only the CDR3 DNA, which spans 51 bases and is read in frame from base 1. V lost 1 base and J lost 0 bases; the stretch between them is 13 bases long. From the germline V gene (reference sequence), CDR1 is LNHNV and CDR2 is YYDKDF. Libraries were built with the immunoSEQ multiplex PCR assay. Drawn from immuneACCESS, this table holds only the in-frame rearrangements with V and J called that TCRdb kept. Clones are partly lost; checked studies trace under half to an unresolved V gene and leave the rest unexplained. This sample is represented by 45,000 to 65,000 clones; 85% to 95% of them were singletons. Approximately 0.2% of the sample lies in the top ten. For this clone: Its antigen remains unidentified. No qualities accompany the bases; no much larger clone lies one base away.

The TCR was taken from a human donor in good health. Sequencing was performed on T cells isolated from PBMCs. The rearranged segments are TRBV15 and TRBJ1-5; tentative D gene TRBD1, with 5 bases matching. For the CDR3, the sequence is CATSRGRATASNQPQHF. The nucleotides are TGTGCCACCAGCAGAGGAAGGGCGACAGCTAGCAATCAGCCCCAGCATTTT.